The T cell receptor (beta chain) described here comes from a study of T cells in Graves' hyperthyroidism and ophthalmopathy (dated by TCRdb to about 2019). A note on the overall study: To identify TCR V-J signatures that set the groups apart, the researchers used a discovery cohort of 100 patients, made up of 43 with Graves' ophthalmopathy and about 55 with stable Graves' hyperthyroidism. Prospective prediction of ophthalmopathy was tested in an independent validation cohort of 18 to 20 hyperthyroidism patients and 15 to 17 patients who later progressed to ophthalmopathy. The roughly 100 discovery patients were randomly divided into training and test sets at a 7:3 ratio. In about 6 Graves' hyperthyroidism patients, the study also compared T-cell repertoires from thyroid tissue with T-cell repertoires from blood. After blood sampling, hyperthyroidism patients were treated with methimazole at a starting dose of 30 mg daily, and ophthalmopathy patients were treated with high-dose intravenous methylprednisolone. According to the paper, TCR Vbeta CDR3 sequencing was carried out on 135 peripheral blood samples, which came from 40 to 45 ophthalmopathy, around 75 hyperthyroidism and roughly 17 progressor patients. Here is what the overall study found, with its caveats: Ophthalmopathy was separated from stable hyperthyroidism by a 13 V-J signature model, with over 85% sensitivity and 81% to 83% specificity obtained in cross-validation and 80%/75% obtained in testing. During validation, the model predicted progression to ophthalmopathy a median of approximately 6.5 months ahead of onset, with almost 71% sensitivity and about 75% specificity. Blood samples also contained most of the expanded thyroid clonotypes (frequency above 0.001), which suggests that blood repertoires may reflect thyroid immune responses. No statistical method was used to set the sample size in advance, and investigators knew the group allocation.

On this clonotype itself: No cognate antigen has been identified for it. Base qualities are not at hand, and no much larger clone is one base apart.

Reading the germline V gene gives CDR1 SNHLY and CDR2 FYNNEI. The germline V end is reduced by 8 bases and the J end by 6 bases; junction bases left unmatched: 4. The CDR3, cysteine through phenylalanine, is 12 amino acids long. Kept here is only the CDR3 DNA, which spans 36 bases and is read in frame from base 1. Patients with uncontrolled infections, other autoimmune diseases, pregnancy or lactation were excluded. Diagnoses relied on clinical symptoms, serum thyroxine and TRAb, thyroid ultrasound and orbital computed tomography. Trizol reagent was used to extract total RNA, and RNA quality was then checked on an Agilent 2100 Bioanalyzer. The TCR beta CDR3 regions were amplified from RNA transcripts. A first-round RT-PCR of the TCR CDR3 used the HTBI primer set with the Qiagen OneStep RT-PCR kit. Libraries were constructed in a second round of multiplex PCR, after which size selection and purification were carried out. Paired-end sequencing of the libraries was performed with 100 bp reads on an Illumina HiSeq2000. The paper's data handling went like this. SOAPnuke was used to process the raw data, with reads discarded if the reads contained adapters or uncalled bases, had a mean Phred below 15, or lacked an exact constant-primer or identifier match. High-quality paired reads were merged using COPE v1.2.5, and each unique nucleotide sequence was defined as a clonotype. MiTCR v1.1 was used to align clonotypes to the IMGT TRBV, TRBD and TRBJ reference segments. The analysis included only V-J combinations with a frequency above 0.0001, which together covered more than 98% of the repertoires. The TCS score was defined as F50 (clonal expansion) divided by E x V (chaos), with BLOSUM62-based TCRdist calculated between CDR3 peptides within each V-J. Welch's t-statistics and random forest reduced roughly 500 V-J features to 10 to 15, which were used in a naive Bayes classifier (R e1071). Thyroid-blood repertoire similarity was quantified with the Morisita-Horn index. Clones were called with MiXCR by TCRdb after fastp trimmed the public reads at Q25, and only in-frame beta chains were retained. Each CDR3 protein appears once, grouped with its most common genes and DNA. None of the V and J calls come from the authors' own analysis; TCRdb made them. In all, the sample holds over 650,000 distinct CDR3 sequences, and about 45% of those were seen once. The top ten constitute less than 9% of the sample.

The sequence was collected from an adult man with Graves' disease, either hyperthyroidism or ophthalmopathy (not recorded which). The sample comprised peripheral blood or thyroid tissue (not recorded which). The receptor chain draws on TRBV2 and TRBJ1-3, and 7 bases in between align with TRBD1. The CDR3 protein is CASAEGANTIYF. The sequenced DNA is TGTGCCAGCGCTGAGGGGGCAAACACCATATATTTT.